The rows below give T cell receptor beta chains drawn from one sample of a study of T cells after yellow fever vaccination. One entry per CDR3 protein results from TCRdb running MiXCR on the 5' RACE reads. The repertoire consists of approximately 330,000 distinct CDR3 sequences, with around 12% occurring once and the leading ten covering 3.2%. This specimen was CD4+ T cells sorted from PBMCs, taken 15 days after the yellow fever booster vaccination. These receptors came from a man aged 18 to 30 who received the YFV17D yellow fever vaccine. The CDR3 runs from the conserved cysteine through the conserved F or W. Fields, in order: V gene, J gene, clone size, D gene, CDR3 protein, CDR3 DNA. D genes are given only for firm matches. Rows give clone size only sometimes, using once, few, many, or a class for an expanded clone.

v_gene: TRBV5-1
j_gene: TRBJ2-3
abundance: many
d_gene: NA
CDR3aa: CASSRGGATDTQYF
CDR3nt: TGCGCCAGCAGTCGTGGGGGGGCCACAGATACGCAGTATTTT

v_gene: TRBV2
j_gene: TRBJ1-6
abundance: NA
d_gene: NA
CDR3aa: CASSEFDSPLHF
CDR3nt: TGTGCCAGCAGTGAATTTGACTCACCCCTCCACTTT

v_gene: TRBV6-5
j_gene: TRBJ1-1
abundance: few
d_gene: NA
CDR3aa: CASSYTLNTEAFF
CDR3nt: TGTGCCAGCAGTTACACCTTGAACACTGAAGCTTTCTTT

v_gene: TRBV20-1
j_gene: TRBJ1-4
abundance: NA
d_gene: NA
CDR3aa: CSAWGVANEKLFF
CDR3nt: TGCAGTGCTTGGGGAGTAGCTAATGAAAAACTGTTTTTT

v_gene: TRBV7-2
j_gene: TRBJ2-3
abundance: many
d_gene: NA
CDR3aa: CASSSQGQPDTQYF
CDR3nt: TGTGCCAGCAGCTCCCAGGGGCAGCCAGATACGCAGTATTTT

v_gene: TRBV27
j_gene: TRBJ1-2
abundance: few
d_gene: NA
CDR3aa: CASSFRVRGEGYTF
CDR3nt: TGTGCCAGCAGTTTTCGGGTCAGGGGCGAGGGCTACACCTTC

v_gene: TRBV4-1
j_gene: TRBJ1-5
abundance: NA
d_gene: NA
CDR3aa: CASSQRTFLSNQPQHF
CDR3nt: TGCGCCAGCAGCCAACGGACATTTCTTAGCAATCAGCCCCAGCATTTT

v_gene: TRBV5-1
j_gene: TRBJ2-7
abundance: NA
d_gene: TRBD1
CDR3aa: CASNPRDRESTSEQYF
CDR3nt: TGCGCCAGCAACCCGCGGGACAGGGAGAGTACGAGCGAGCAGTACTTC

v_gene: TRBV12-3/TRBV12-4
j_gene: TRBJ2-3
abundance: many
d_gene: TRBD1
CDR3aa: CASSSGTGADTQYF
CDR3nt: TGTGCCAGCAGTTCCGGGACAGGGGCAGATACGCAGTATTTT

v_gene: TRBV19
j_gene: TRBJ2-1
abundance: few
d_gene: TRBD2
CDR3aa: CASSLRGGGREQFF
CDR3nt: TGTGCCAGTAGTCTACGCGGGGGTGGTCGTGAGCAGTTCTTC

v_gene: TRBV7-2
j_gene: TRBJ2-1
abundance: few
d_gene: NA
CDR3aa: CASSPLGNEQFF
CDR3nt: TGTGCCAGCAGCCCACTAGGCAATGAGCAGTTCTTC

v_gene: TRBV4-1
j_gene: TRBJ2-3
abundance: few
d_gene: NA
CDR3aa: CASSLLPTDTQYF
CDR3nt: TGCGCCAGCAGCCTTTTACCCACAGATACGCAGTATTTT

v_gene: TRBV4-3
j_gene: TRBJ1-3
abundance: few
d_gene: NA
CDR3aa: CASSRHPEVWRGNTIYF
CDR3nt: TGCGCCAGCAGCCGACACCCCGAGGTGTGGCGAGGAAACACCATATATTTT

v_gene: TRBV20-1
j_gene: TRBJ1-5
abundance: NA
d_gene: NA
CDR3aa: CSARGYSPFSNQPQHF
CDR3nt: TGCAGTGCTAGAGGGTACAGCCCCTTCTCCAATCAGCCCCAGCATTTT

v_gene: TRBV5-1
j_gene: TRBJ2-2
abundance: few
d_gene: NA
CDR3aa: CASSLAWTANTGELFF
CDR3nt: TGCGCCAGCAGCTTGGCTTGGACAGCGAACACCGGGGAGCTGTTTTTT

v_gene: TRBV9
j_gene: TRBJ1-6
abundance: few
d_gene: TRBD1
CDR3aa: CASSMGQGLSPLHF
CDR3nt: TGTGCCAGCAGCATGGGACAGGGTTTATCACCCCTCCACTTT

v_gene: TRBV15
j_gene: TRBJ1-2
abundance: NA
d_gene: TRBD1
CDR3aa: CATSGGTGLHGYTF
CDR3nt: TGTGCCACCAGCGGCGGGACAGGGCTCCATGGCTACACCTTC

v_gene: TRBV20-1
j_gene: TRBJ2-2
abundance: NA
d_gene: TRBD2
CDR3aa: CSANLNSGANTGELFF
CDR3nt: TGCAGTGCTAACCTTAATAGCGGGGCTAACACCGGGGAGCTGTTTTTT

v_gene: TRBV9
j_gene: TRBJ1-1
abundance: NA
d_gene: NA
CDR3aa: CATSPSGSGGTEAFF
CDR3nt: TGTGCCACCTCACCCTCAGGGTCGGGGGGGACTGAAGCTTTCTTT

v_gene: TRBV10-3
j_gene: TRBJ1-1
abundance: few
d_gene: NA
CDR3aa: CAIRGGKEAFF
CDR3nt: TGTGCCATCAGGGGGGGCAAGGAAGCTTTCTTT

v_gene: TRBV11-2
j_gene: TRBJ1-1
abundance: few
d_gene: TRBD1
CDR3aa: CASSLLGLRGRTEAFF
CDR3nt: TGTGCCAGCAGCTTATTGGGTCTTAGGGGGCGAACTGAAGCTTTCTTT

v_gene: TRBV6-6
j_gene: TRBJ2-3
abundance: NA
d_gene: NA
CDR3aa: CASSYSTRKDTQYF
CDR3nt: TGTGCCAGCAGTTACTCGACCCGAAAAGATACGCAGTATTTT

v_gene: TRBV5-1
j_gene: TRBJ1-6
abundance: many
d_gene: NA
CDR3aa: CASSLATGSSPLHF
CDR3nt: TGCGCCAGCAGCTTGGCCACAGGGAGTTCACCCCTCCACTTT

v_gene: TRBV19
j_gene: TRBJ2-3
abundance: few
d_gene: TRBD2
CDR3aa: CASSSAGGPRGDTQYF
CDR3nt: TGTGCCAGTAGTTCAGCGGGGGGTCCCCGCGGAGATACGCAGTATTTT

v_gene: TRBV30
j_gene: TRBJ1-3
abundance: NA
d_gene: NA
CDR3aa: CAWTRDRGNTIYF
CDR3nt: TGTGCCTGGACCCGAGACAGGGGAAACACCATATATTTT

v_gene: TRBV7-8
j_gene: TRBJ2-1
abundance: many
d_gene: NA
CDR3aa: CASSLGRRGNEQFF
CDR3nt: TGTGCCAGCAGCTTAGGTAGGCGGGGCAATGAGCAGTTCTTC

v_gene: TRBV7-6
j_gene: TRBJ2-3
abundance: few
d_gene: NA
CDR3aa: CASSKSPPSFSNTDTQYF
CDR3nt: TGTGCCAGCAGCAAATCCCCTCCTTCCTTTTCCAACACAGATACGCAGTATTTT

v_gene: TRBV12-3/TRBV12-4
j_gene: TRBJ2-1
abundance: many
d_gene: NA
CDR3aa: CATLRNGAYNEQFF
CDR3nt: TGTGCCACCTTACGAAACGGGGCCTACAATGAGCAGTTCTTC

v_gene: TRBV5-1
j_gene: TRBJ2-7
abundance: NA
d_gene: NA
CDR3aa: CASSPGQGQEEQYF
CDR3nt: TGCGCCAGCAGCCCAGGTCAGGGACAAGAGGAGCAGTACTTC

v_gene: TRBV6-2/TRBV6-3
j_gene: TRBJ2-1
abundance: NA
d_gene: NA
CDR3aa: CASSWAESYNEQFF
CDR3nt: TGTGCCAGCAGTTGGGCGGAATCCTACAATGAGCAGTTCTTC

v_gene: TRBV15
j_gene: TRBJ2-2
abundance: NA
d_gene: NA
CDR3aa: CATLGPNTGELFF
CDR3nt: TGTGCCACCCTCGGGCCGAACACCGGGGAGCTGTTTTTT

v_gene: TRBV20-1
j_gene: TRBJ2-1
abundance: many
d_gene: NA
CDR3aa: CSASAGLKNEQFF
CDR3nt: TGCAGTGCCAGTGCGGGGCTGAAGAATGAGCAGTTCTTC

v_gene: TRBV2
j_gene: TRBJ2-2
abundance: NA
d_gene: NA
CDR3aa: CASGVLGELFF
CDR3nt: TGTGCCAGCGGAGTGCTTGGGGAGCTGTTTTTT

v_gene: TRBV12-3/TRBV12-4
j_gene: TRBJ1-1
abundance: few
d_gene: NA
CDR3aa: CASSPTGPGDTEAFF
CDR3nt: TGTGCCAGCAGCCCGACAGGCCCCGGGGACACTGAAGCTTTCTTT

v_gene: TRBV28
j_gene: TRBJ1-1
abundance: few
d_gene: NA
CDR3aa: CASKGGGHTEAFF
CDR3nt: TGTGCCAGCAAGGGGGGGGGTCACACTGAAGCTTTCTTT

v_gene: TRBV15
j_gene: TRBJ2-5
abundance: NA
d_gene: NA
CDR3aa: CATSSVERGLSQYF
CDR3nt: TGTGCCACCAGCAGTGTGGAAAGGGGGTTGTCCCAGTACTTC

v_gene: TRBV7-2
j_gene: TRBJ1-5
abundance: NA
d_gene: TRBD1
CDR3aa: CASSTRQGNQPQHF
CDR3nt: TGTGCCAGCAGCACGAGACAGGGGAATCAGCCCCAGCATTTT

v_gene: TRBV29-1
j_gene: TRBJ1-2
abundance: NA
d_gene: NA
CDR3aa: CSVARGYRDSYGYTF
CDR3nt: TGCAGCGTCGCTCGAGGGTACCGGGACTCCTATGGCTACACCTTC

v_gene: TRBV29-1
j_gene: TRBJ1-1
abundance: few
d_gene: NA
CDR3aa: CSVETLGQNQAFF
CDR3nt: TGCAGCGTTGAGACCCTCGGACAGAATCAAGCTTTCTTT

v_gene: TRBV5-1
j_gene: TRBJ2-2
abundance: NA
d_gene: NA
CDR3aa: CASRVDRNTGELFF
CDR3nt: TGCGCCAGCAGGGTCGACAGGAACACCGGGGAGCTGTTTTTT

v_gene: TRBV5-5
j_gene: TRBJ2-5
abundance: few
d_gene: TRBD1
CDR3aa: CASSLEWDRETQYF
CDR3nt: TGTGCCAGCAGCTTGGAGTGGGACAGGGAGACCCAGTACTTC

v_gene: TRBV7-2
j_gene: TRBJ2-7
abundance: NA
d_gene: NA
CDR3aa: CASSLRSGSSSYEQYF
CDR3nt: TGTGCCAGCAGCTTACGCTCAGGGTCCAGCTCCTACGAGCAGTACTTC

v_gene: TRBV6-5
j_gene: TRBJ2-7
abundance: few
d_gene: NA
CDR3aa: CASSYLGGPNEQYF
CDR3nt: TGTGCCAGCAGTTACTTGGGGGGGCCCAACGAGCAGTACTTC

v_gene: TRBV2
j_gene: TRBJ1-5
abundance: NA
d_gene: TRBD1
CDR3aa: CASMDRGGGQPQHF
CDR3nt: TGTGCCAGCATGGACAGGGGGGGGGGTCAGCCCCAGCATTTT

v_gene: TRBV20-1
j_gene: TRBJ2-7
abundance: NA
d_gene: TRBD1
CDR3aa: CSAWTGKSYEQYF
CDR3nt: TGCAGTGCCTGGACAGGGAAGTCCTACGAGCAGTACTTC